A single sample gave rise to the 25 T cell receptor beta chains below, sequenced in a study of radiation and T cells in renal cell carcinoma. Time point meaning: blood 2 weeks post-SBRT. Treatment denoted: 15 Gy SBRT to primary tumor, nephrectomy 4 weeks later. The data were produced by immunoSEQ multiplex PCR, yet TCRdb's version contains in-frame clones alone and is incomplete. This sample has about 150,000 clones, with 87% found just once. The specimen comprised blood, sampled from a patient whose treatment included radiotherapy and nephrectomy. The receptor set was obtained from a woman aged 45-65 years with renal cell carcinoma.

This chain joins TRBV6-5 and TRBJ1-6, with 7 bases identical to TRBD1. The CDR3 length is 13 residues. After removal of 8 bases from V and 9 bases from J, the junction contained 7 bases not matched to a gene. The germline V gene encodes CDR1 MNHEY and CDR2 SVGAGI. The CDR3 region is CASRITGASPLHF. CDR3 DNA sequence: TGTGCCAGCCGGATTACAGGGGCTTCACCCCTCCACTTT.

The V call is TRBV9, the J call TRBJ2-1; 12 nucleotides match TRBD2. The CDR3 is 15 residues long. Trimming took 4 bases from V and 8 from J; bases not matched to a gene: 7. CDR1 and CDR2 (germline): SGDLS, YYNGEE. CDR3 bases: TGTGCCAGCAGCTCAATGGGACTAGCGGGTGATGAGCAGTTCTTC. Its translation: CASSSMGLAGDEQFF. Looking up the rest from reference TRBV9 and TRBJ2-1 gives the full variable domain: DSGVTQTPKHLITATGQRVTLRCSPRSGDLSVYWYQQSLDQGLQFLIQYYNGEERAKGNILERFSAQQFPDLHSELNLSSLELGDSALYFCASSSMGLAGDEQFFGPGTRLTVL.

The rearrangement links TRBV27 to TRBJ1-2; no firm D call. The V gene lost 3 bases and the J gene lost 4 bases, with 9 bases spanning the gap. CDR1 and CDR2 (germline): MNHEY, SMNVEV (reference sequence). There are 13 residues in the CDR3. CDR3 region: CASSFRQAYGYTF. The CDR3 nucleotides are TGTGCCAGCAGTTTTAGGCAAGCCTATGGCTACACCTTC.

The chain is built from TRBV7-6 and TRBJ2-2; TRBD1 aligns across 8 bases. Losses at the gene ends were 3 bases for V and 3 bases for J; bases not matched to a gene: 3. The germline gives CDR1 SGHVS, CDR2 FNYEAQ. The CDR3 contains 15 residues. CDR3 sequence: CASSFQGADTGELFF. The DNA of the CDR3 is TGTGCCAGCAGCTTTCAGGGGGCGGACACCGGGGAGCTGTTTTTT.

The chain recombines TRBV18 with TRBJ1-1; no reliable D call. The CDR3 is 14 amino acids. Trimming stripped 2 bases from V and 7 bases from J, with 14 bases between. Germline loops: CDR1 KGHSH, CDR2 LQKENI. The CDR3 sequence is CASSPGPGDIEAFF. The CDR3 nucleotides read TGTGCCAGCTCACCAGGGCCAGGAGATATTGAAGCTTTCTTT.

This chain uses TRBV10-1 with TRBJ1-1; the match to TRBD1 covers 9 bases. The CDR3 is made up of 16 amino acids. V gave up 6 bases and J gave up 7 bases; unmatched junction bases: 15. Germline values: CDR1 WNHNN, CDR2 SYGVQD (reference sequence). CDR3 nucleotide sequence: TGCGCCAGCAGACCACCCTTCTGGGACAGGGATCATGAAGCTTTCTTT. This translates into CASRPPFWDRDHEAFF.

The gene calls are TRBV18 and TRBJ2-7; D gene unclear. CDR1 KGHSH and CDR2 LQKENI come from the germline V gene. V was pared by 0 bases and J by 3 bases, with 9 bases between. The CDR3 runs to 14 residues. The CDR3 DNA reads as TGTGCCAGCTCACCACCGTGGGCCGTCTACGAGCAGTACTTC. Protein product: CASSPPWAVYEQYF.

J is TRBJ1-1 and V is TRBV19; a weak D match, TRBD1 (6 bases). V gave up 7 bases and J gave up 0 bases, with 18 bases separating them. Germline CDR1 LNHDA, CDR2 SQIVND (reference sequence). The CDR3 consists of 16 residues. The DNA of the CDR3 is TGTGCCAGTAAGCGAAGAGGACAGCCAATGAACACTGAAGCTTTCTTT. It specifies CASKRRGQPMNTEAFF.

The chain combines TRBV5-1 with TRBJ1-1; a weak D match, TRBD1 (5 bases). Germline CDR1 SGHRS, CDR2 YFSETQ. V shed 1 base and J shed 8 bases, with 18 bases lying between them. The CDR3 extends over 15 amino acids. The CDR3 DNA reads TGCGCCAGCAGCTTGCAGACAAGGAGGGACGTCGAAGCTTTCTTT. Translated: CASSLQTRRDVEAFF.

The rearrangement uses TRBV18 and TRBJ2-1; D is perhaps TRBD1 (6 bases). CDR3 size: 14 residues. Trimming left V 2 bases short and J 3 bases short, with 8 bases between. Per germline, CDR1 KGHSH and CDR2 LQKENI. DNA for the CDR3: TGTGCCAGCTCACCAGACAGGAACTACAATGAGCAGTTCTTC. Protein product: CASSPDRNYNEQFF.

CDR3 residues: CSVESGRTYEQYF. Written as DNA, the CDR3 is TGCAGCGTTGAGTCAGGCAGAACCTACGAGCAGTACTTC. The chain carries TRBV29-1 and TRBJ2-7, with no clear D. Germline loops: CDR1 SQVTM, CDR2 ANQGSEA. V lost 3 bases, J lost 2 bases, and 11 bases lay in between. The CDR3 spans 13 residues.

The genes are TRBV7-8 and TRBJ2-4; D ambiguous. This CDR3 contains 13 residues. Trimming took off 5 bases at V and 3 bases at J, with 8 bases between the two ends. Germline loops: CDR1 SGHVS, CDR2 FQNEAQ. DNA of the CDR3: TGTGCCAGCAGCAGGGTGGGCAAAAACATTCAGTACTTC. Amino acids: CASSRVGKNIQYF.

The V call is TRBV30, the J call TRBJ2-7, with TRBD2 as a possible D gene (6 bases). CDR3 length: 14 amino acids. Germline loops: CDR1 GTSNPN, CDR2 SVGIG (reference sequence). Trimming removed 1 base at V and 4 bases at J, with 14 bases between. The chain's CDR3 is CAWSAETRGYEQYF. The CDR3 bases are TGTGCCTGGAGTGCGGAGACTAGAGGGTACGAGCAGTACTTC.

J is TRBJ2-7 and V is TRBV5-8; no reliable D call. The CDR3 has 14 residues. V was cut by 5 bases and J by 2 bases, with 14 bases left in between. The germline gives CDR1 SGHTS, CDR2 YDEGEE. As DNA, the CDR3 is TGTGCCAGCAGTGATAAAGGATGGGCCTACGAGCAGTACTTC. Translating it yields CASSDKGWAYEQYF.

CDR3 DNA sequence: TGTGCCAGCCGACGGGGCCGCGGGGAGTATGGCTACACCTTC. Translating it yields CASRRGRGEYGYTF. This rearrangement joins TRBV6-5 to TRBJ1-2; weak D call: TRBD1 (5 bases). This CDR3 has 14 amino acids. Trimming took 8 bases from V and 5 from J, leaving 18 bases between them. Germline loops: CDR1 MNHEY, CDR2 SVGAGI.

The rearrangement links TRBV5-1 to TRBJ1-2, with a possible D match to TRBD1 (5 bases). Germline lookup yields CDR1 SGHRS and CDR2 YFSETQ. The CDR3 covers 16 residues. The V end was cut by 5 bases, the J end by 4 bases, with 21 bases between. This chain's CDR3 is CASRATGGRRFYGYTF. The CDR3 bases are TGCGCCAGCAGGGCCACCGGGGGACGGAGATTCTATGGCTACACCTTC.

CDR3 residues: CASSLSRQTEAFF. DNA of the CDR3: TGCGCCAGCAGCTTGTCGAGACAGACTGAAGCTTTCTTT. The chain has TRBV5-1 and TRBJ1-1; the D gene is possibly TRBD1 (5 bases). Germline loops: CDR1 SGHRS, CDR2 YFSETQ. The germline V and J ends were trimmed by 1 base and 5 bases, with 9 bases remaining between them. This CDR3 region has 13 residues.

The V gene is TRBV7-9, the J gene TRBJ2-1; no definite D call. V shed 2 bases and J shed 6 bases, with 2 bases lying between them. Germline V gene lookup returns CDR1 SEHNR and CDR2 FQNEAQ (reference sequence). There are 11 residues in the CDR3. CDR3 sequence reads: CASSLINEQFF. The CDR3 DNA reads as TGTGCCAGCAGCTTAATCAATGAGCAGTTCTTC.

This chain links TRBV30 with TRBJ1-6; D perhaps matches TRBD1 (5 bases). The CDR3 is 15 residues long. V was trimmed by 1 base and J by 7 bases, leaving 14 bases between them. Germline lookup yields CDR1 GTSNPN and CDR2 SVGIG (reference sequence). CDR3 DNA: TGTGCCTGGAGTGATCTTGGGGGAGGGAATTCACCCCTCCACTTT. This translates into CAWSDLGGGNSPLHF.

The chain carries TRBV19 and TRBJ2-7; D is unresolved. Germline-derived CDR1 and CDR2 are LNHDA and SQIVND (reference sequence). V was cut by 5 bases and J by 3 bases, with 23 bases left in between. The CDR3 spans 17 residues. This CDR3 is CASSPRSVPKLYYEQYF. CDR3 bases: TGTGCCAGTAGTCCAAGATCAGTCCCAAAACTTTACTACGAGCAGTACTTC.

The CDR3 DNA reads TGCGCCAGCAGCCCCGAAGGGGGAGATCAGCCCCAGCATTTT. This translates into CASSPEGGDQPQHF. This chain connects TRBV5-1 to TRBJ1-5, with D maybe TRBD1 (6 bases). The CDR3 is 14 residues long. The germline CDR1 and CDR2 sequences are SGHRS and YFSETQ. V was shortened by 4 bases and J by 5 bases, with 13 bases between the two germline ends.

V gene TRBV7-8 combines with J gene TRBJ1-1; no clear D gene. Per the germline V gene, CDR1 is SGHVS and CDR2 is FQNEAQ. V shed 0 bases and J shed 5 bases, with 13 bases lying between them. CDR3 length: 15 residues. CDR3 nucleotide sequence: TGTGCCAGCAGCTTAGCGCGGGCCCCCGGGACTGAAGCTTTCTTT. This translates into CASSLARAPGTEAFF.

The J gene is TRBJ2-6, the V gene TRBV12-5, with D perhaps TRBD2 (5 bases). Trimming pared 7 bases from V and 1 base from J, leaving 11 bases between. The germline gives CDR1 LGHNT, CDR2 FRNRAP. This CDR3 has 15 residues. The CDR3 DNA reads as TGTGCTAGTGCCTCATGGGAGTCTGGGGCCAACGTCCTGACTTTC. Translated: CASASWESGANVLTF.

The chain recombines TRBV19 with TRBJ2-7, with TRBD1 matching over 9 bases. The CDR3 totals 14 residues. With 9 bases clipped from V and 8 bases from J, the junction kept 14 bases outside the gene matches. Per the germline V gene, CDR1 is LNHDA and CDR2 is SQIVND (reference sequence). CDR3 bases: TGTGCCAGCGCGGCCGGGACAGGGTCTAGTCAGCAGTACTTC. This sequence encodes CASAAGTGSSQQYF.

As DNA, the CDR3 is TGTGCCATCAGTGAGTCCGGCGGCTTCTATAATTCACCCCTCCACTTT. This sequence encodes CAISESGGFYNSPLHF. V usage is TRBV10-3 and J usage is TRBJ1-6; the D is unclear. Between the trimmed V and J ends, which lost 0 bases and 3 bases, there was a span of 9 bases. The CDR3 consists of 16 residues. Germline-derived CDR1 and CDR2 are ENHRY and SYGVKD.